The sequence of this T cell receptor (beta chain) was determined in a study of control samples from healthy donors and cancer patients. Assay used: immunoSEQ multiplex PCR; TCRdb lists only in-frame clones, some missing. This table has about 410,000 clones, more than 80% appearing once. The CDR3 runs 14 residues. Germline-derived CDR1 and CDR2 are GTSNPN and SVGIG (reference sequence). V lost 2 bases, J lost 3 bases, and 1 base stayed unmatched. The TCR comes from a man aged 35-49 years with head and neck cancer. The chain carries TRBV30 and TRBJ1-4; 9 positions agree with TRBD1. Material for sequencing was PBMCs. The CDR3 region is CAWSRQGANEKLFF. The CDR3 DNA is TGTGCCTGGAGTCGACAGGGGGCTAATGAAAAACTGTTTTTT.